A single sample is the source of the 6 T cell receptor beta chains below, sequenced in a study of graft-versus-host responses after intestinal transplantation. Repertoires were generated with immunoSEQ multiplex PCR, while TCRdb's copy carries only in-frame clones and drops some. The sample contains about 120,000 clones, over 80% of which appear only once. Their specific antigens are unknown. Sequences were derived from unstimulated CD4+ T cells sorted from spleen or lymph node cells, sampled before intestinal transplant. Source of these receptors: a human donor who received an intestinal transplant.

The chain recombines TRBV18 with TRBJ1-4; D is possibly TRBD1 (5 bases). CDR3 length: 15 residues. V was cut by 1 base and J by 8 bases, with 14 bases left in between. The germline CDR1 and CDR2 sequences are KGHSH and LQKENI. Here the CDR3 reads CASSPQWGGQEKLFF. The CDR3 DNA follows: TGTGCCAGCTCACCACAGTGGGGCGGGCAGGAAAAACTGTTTTTT.

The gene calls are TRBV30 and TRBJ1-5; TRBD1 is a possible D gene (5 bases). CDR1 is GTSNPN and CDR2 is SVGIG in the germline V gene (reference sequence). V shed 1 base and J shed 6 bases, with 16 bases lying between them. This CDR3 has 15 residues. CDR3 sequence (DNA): TGTGCCTGGAGTGGAAGTATAGGACACTCTCAGCCCCAGCATTTT. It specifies CAWSGSIGHSQPQHF.

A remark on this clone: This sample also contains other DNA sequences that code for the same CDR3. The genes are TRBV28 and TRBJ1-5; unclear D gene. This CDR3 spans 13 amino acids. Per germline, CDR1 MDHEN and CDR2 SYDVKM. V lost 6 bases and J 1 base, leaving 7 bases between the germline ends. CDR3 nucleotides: TGTGCCAGCAGAAGCAACAGCAATCAGCCCCAGCATTTT. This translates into CASRSNSNQPQHF.

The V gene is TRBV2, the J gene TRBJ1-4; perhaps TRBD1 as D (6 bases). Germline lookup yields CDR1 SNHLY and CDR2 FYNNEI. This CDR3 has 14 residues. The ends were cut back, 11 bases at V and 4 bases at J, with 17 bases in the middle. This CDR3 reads CAGKRTDFNEKLFF. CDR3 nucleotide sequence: TGTGCCGGCAAACGGACAGACTTTAATGAAAAACTGTTTTTT.

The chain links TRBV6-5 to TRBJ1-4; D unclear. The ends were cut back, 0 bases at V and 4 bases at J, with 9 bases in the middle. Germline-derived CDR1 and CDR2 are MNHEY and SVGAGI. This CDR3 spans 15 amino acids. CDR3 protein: CASSYSGGNNEKLFF. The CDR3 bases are TGTGCCAGCAGTTACTCCGGCGGAAATAATGAAAAACTGTTTTTT.

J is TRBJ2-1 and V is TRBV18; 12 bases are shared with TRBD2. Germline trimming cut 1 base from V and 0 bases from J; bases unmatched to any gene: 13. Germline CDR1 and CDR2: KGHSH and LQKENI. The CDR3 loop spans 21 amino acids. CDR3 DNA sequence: TGTGCCAGCTCACCACGATCTTTAAGCCTAGCGGGAGGGGTCTCCTACAATGAGCAGTTCTTC. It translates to CASSPRSLSLAGGVSYNEQFF.